Listed below are T cell receptor beta chains from one sample, sequenced in a study of cytomegalovirus exposure and HLA in healthy donors. This table comes from immunoSEQ multiplex PCR, and its TCRdb copy is limited to in-frame clones, with some not included. This table holds 60,000 to 70,000 clones, about 92% found once. Specimen: PBMCs. The receptors were sampled from a man aged 18 to 35 in good health and CMV-seropositive. The conserved cysteine and the conserved F or W are not part of the CDR3 here. Size is omitted from some rows. Given values are once, few, many or a class for expanded clones.

CDR3aa: ASSEGPTMNTEAF; abundance: .; j_gene: TRBJ1-1; v_gene: TRBV6-1
CDR3aa: ATLGQDTEAF; abundance: once; j_gene: TRBJ1-1; v_gene: TRBV28
CDR3aa: ASSLGASGREKLF; abundance: .; j_gene: TRBJ1-4; v_gene: TRBV5-6
CDR3aa: SVEPETGNYGYT; abundance: .; j_gene: TRBJ1-2; v_gene: TRBV29-1
CDR3aa: ASSQRQGEEGYT; abundance: .; j_gene: TRBJ1-2; v_gene: TRBV11-2
CDR3aa: ASSLAAGGPPYEQY; abundance: .; j_gene: TRBJ2-7; v_gene: TRBV5-4
CDR3aa: ASSSSGETQY; abundance: .; j_gene: TRBJ2-5; v_gene: TRBV11-2
CDR3aa: ASSSLGRIGDTQY; abundance: .; j_gene: TRBJ2-3; v_gene: TRBV7-3
CDR3aa: ASSQDPRDRDMNTEAF; abundance: .; j_gene: TRBJ1-1; v_gene: TRBV14
CDR3aa: ASSSQGDGNEQF; abundance: .; j_gene: TRBJ2-1; v_gene: TRBV11-3